This paragraph reports one TCR beta chain. These data originate in a study of blood T cell repertoires in COVID-19. The data were produced by immunoSEQ multiplex PCR, yet TCRdb's version contains in-frame clones alone and is incomplete. The table has about 170,000 clones, roughly 80% seen once. Sequenced sample: peripheral blood. The source of this sequence is a woman in her forties with COVID-19, enrolled during active disease.

This chain's CDR3 is CASSYSGLYEQYV. The CDR3 DNA is TGTGCCAGCAGTTACTCTGGGCTCTACGAGCAGTACGTC. J is TRBJ2-7 and V is TRBV6-2 or TRBV6-3; D gene ambiguous. CDR1 MNHEY and CDR2 SVGEGT come from the germline V gene. The CDR3 is 13 amino acids. The V end was cut by 0 bases, the J end by 3 bases, with 6 bases between.